These 10 T cell receptor beta chains originate from one sample sequenced in a study of blood T cell repertoires in COVID-19. The repertoire was sequenced with immunoSEQ multiplex PCR; TCRdb's copy has only in-frame clones and lacks some. The sample contains approximately 290,000 clones, roughly 88% of which appear only once. Source material: PBMCs or T cells enriched from blood (not recorded which). All receptors derive from a woman aged 25 to 39 who had recovered from COVID-19.

The CDR3 loop is CASSITGGRQPQHF. The CDR3 DNA is TGTGCCAGCAGCATCACAGGGGGCAGGCAGCCCCAGCATTTT. This chain links TRBV2 with TRBJ1-5; 9 bases align to TRBD1. This CDR3 is built from 14 residues. Unmatched junction bases numbered 7, after V lost 6 bases and J lost 7 bases. Germline V gives CDR1 SNHLY, CDR2 FYNNEI.

The CDR3 DNA sequence: TGTGCCTGGAGTCTAGACACAGGGCAAGAGACCCAGTACTTC. Residues: CAWSLDTGQETQYF. V and J are TRBV30 and TRBJ2-5; weak D call: TRBD1 (6 bases). This CDR3 has 14 amino acids. V was pared by 2 bases and J by 2 bases, with 12 bases between. Germline V lookup: CDR1 GTSNPN, CDR2 SVGIG (reference sequence).

The V and J genes are TRBV29-1 and TRBJ1-1; no clear D gene. The CDR3 has 17 residues. The V gene's germline CDR1 is SQVTM and CDR2 ANQGSEA. Trimming cost V 5 bases and J 1 base, with 23 bases left between them. The CDR3 nucleotides read TGCAGCGTTTCCCGACACGGGCGGGCTATTACGAACACTGAAGCTTTCTTT. Translating it yields CSVSRHGRAITNTEAFF.

The chain has TRBV7-9 and TRBJ2-5, with 7 nucleotides matching TRBD2. The CDR3 contains 15 residues. Germline assignment: CDR1 SEHNR and CDR2 FQNEAQ (reference sequence). V shed 1 base, J shed 2 bases, and the junction held 4 bases outside the gene matches. CDR3 region: CASSLGLGLQETQYF. The CDR3 DNA is TGTGCCAGCAGCTTAGGGCTGGGACTACAAGAGACCCAGTACTTC.

This chain uses TRBV13 with TRBJ2-3, with 14 positions matching TRBD2. V gave up 4 bases and J gave up 1 base; unmatched junction bases: 1. The CDR3 is made up of 16 amino acids. CDR1 is PRHDT, CDR2 FYEKMQ, per germline (reference sequence). The CDR3 DNA is TGTGCCAGCAGCTGGGGACTAGCGGGGGGCACAGATACGCAGTATTTT. It is translated as CASSWGLAGGTDTQYF.

This chain uses TRBV4-1 with TRBJ1-5; no clear D. Trimming shortened V by 0 bases and J by 0 bases, and 15 bases separated the two germline ends. CDR3 size: 18 residues. In germline, CDR1 is MGHRA, CDR2 YSYEKL. CDR3 residues: CASSQDPSQDLSNQPQHF. Written as DNA, the CDR3 is TGCGCCAGCAGCCAAGATCCTTCTCAGGATCTTAGCAATCAGCCCCAGCATTTT.

This clone was detected once. The genes are TRBV18 and TRBJ1-2; 9 bases match TRBD1. The CDR3 has 14 amino acids. Germline V gene data show CDR1 as KGHSH and CDR2 as LQKENI. Unmatched junction bases numbered 2, after V lost 2 bases and J lost 4 bases. The CDR3 spells CASSPRTGVYGYTF. CDR3 in DNA: TGTGCCAGCTCACCAAGGACAGGGGTCTATGGCTACACCTTC.

V gene TRBV2 combines with J gene TRBJ2-3, with TRBD2 matching over 7 bases. The CDR3 runs 15 residues. Germline CDR1 SNHLY, CDR2 FYNNEI. With 3 bases clipped from V and 3 bases from J, the junction kept 6 bases outside the gene matches. Here the CDR3 DNA reads TGTGCCAGCAGTGACGGACTAGATAGGACAGATACGCAGTATTTT. Amino acid sequence: CASSDGLDRTDTQYF.

V gene TRBV7-9 combines with J gene TRBJ1-2; D is ambiguous. The CDR3 runs 15 residues. V lost 3 bases and J 4 bases, leaving 15 bases between the germline ends. Germline CDR1 reads SEHNR; CDR2 reads FQNEAQ (reference sequence). As DNA, the CDR3 is TGTGCCAGCAGCTTTTCCGGAGAACTGAGCTATGGCTACACCTTC. It specifies CASSFSGELSYGYTF.

The gene calls are TRBV2 and TRBJ1-5, with 7 positions matching TRBD1. Germline loops: CDR1 SNHLY, CDR2 FYNNEI. Trimming cost V 6 bases and J 5 bases; bases outside gene matches: 7. The CDR3 runs to 14 residues. This CDR3 is CASRVTRGDQPQHF. CDR3 in DNA: TGTGCCAGCAGAGTCACCAGGGGGGATCAGCCCCAGCATTTT.